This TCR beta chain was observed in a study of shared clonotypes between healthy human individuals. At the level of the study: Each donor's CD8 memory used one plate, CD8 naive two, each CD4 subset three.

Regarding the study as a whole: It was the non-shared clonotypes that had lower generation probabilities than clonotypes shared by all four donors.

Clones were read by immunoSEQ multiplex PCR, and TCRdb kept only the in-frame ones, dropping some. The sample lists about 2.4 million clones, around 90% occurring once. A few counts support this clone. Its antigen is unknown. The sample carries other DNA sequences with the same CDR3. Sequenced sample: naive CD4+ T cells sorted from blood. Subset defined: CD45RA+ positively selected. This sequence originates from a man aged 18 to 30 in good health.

CDR3 coding DNA: TGTGCCAGCAGCTTGTACAATCAGCCCCAGCATTTT. Its translation: CASSLYNQPQHF. The chain couples TRBV7-2 to TRBJ1-5; D not resolved. V lost 3 bases and J lost 3, with 3 bases in between. This CDR3 has 12 amino acids. Germline loops: CDR1 SGHTA, CDR2 FQGNSA.